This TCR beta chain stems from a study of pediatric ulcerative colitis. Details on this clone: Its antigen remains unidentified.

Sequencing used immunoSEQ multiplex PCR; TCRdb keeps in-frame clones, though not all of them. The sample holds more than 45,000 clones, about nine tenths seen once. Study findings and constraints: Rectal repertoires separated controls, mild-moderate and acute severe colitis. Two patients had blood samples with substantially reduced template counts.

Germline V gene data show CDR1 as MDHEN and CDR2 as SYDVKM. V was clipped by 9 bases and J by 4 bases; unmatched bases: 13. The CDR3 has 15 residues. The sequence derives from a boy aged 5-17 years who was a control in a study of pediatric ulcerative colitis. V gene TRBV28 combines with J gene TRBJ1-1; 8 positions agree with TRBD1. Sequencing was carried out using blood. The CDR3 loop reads CASFQGAEGATEAFF. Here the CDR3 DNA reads TGTGCCAGTTTTCAGGGGGCGGAAGGGGCCACTGAAGCTTTCTTT.